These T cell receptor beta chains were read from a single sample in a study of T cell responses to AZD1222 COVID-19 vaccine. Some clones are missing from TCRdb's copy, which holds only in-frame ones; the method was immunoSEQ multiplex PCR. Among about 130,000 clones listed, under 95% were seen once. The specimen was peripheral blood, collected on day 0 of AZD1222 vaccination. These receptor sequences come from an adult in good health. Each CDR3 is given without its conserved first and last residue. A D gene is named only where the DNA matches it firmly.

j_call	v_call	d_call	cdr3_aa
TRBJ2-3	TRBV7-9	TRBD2	ASSLAPSGSFSTDTQY
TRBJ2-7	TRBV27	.	ASTQTGGSSYEQY
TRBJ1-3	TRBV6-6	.	ASSYPGENTIY
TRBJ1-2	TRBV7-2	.	ASSFETYYGYT
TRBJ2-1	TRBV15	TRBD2	ATSRDYGTSGVGANEQF
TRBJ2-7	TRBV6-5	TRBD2	ASSYSRLAGNEQY
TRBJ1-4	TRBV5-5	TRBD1	ASSLGTGTNEKLF
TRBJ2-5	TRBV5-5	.	ASTRMIASQETQY
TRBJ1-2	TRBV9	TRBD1	ASSVGRGLVNYGYT
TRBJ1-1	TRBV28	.	ASSLFLLRGTPEAF
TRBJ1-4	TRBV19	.	ASTFQQGTYEKLF
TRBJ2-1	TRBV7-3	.	ASSLVGGTSYNEQF
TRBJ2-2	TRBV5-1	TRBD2	ASSMGLAGLNTGELF
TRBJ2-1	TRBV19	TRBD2	ASSKTAAGVYEQF
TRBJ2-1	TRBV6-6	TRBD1	ATTPGQGTNEQF
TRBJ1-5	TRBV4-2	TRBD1	ASSQTDRGSNQPQH
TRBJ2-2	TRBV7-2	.	ASSKTGRASGELF
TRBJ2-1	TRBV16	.	ASSPREANEQF
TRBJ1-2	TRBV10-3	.	AISDRDTSYGYT
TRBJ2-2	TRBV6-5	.	ASSYIRLRSTGELF
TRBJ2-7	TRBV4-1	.	ASSQAWSSYEQY
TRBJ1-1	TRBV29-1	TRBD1	SVGDRSNTEAF
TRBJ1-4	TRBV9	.	ASSREYGGRNEKLF
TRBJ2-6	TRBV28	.	ASSRPARTLSGANVLT
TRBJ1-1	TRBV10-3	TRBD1	AISDLGQGALGTEAF
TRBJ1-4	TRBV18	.	ASSLQGGLNEKLF
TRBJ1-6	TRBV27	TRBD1	ASTAGTANSPLH
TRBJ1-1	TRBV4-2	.	ASSQPGGGRGGGTEAF
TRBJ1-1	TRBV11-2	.	ASSLVGHLNTEAF
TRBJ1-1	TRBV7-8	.	ASSLSGSTEAF
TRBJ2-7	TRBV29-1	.	SVGQTVSYEQY
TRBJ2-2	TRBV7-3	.	ASSLMNTGELF
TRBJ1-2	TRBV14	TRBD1	ASSPVQGRPYGYT
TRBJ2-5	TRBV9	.	ASSAQALTGETQY
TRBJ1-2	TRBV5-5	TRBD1	ASSFLGTANYGYT
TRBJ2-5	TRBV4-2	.	ASSQGGEGTQY
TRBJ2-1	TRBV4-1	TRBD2	ASSLGTSGSSEQF
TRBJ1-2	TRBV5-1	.	ASRSGENYGYT
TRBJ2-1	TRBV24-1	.	ATSDVRDEQF